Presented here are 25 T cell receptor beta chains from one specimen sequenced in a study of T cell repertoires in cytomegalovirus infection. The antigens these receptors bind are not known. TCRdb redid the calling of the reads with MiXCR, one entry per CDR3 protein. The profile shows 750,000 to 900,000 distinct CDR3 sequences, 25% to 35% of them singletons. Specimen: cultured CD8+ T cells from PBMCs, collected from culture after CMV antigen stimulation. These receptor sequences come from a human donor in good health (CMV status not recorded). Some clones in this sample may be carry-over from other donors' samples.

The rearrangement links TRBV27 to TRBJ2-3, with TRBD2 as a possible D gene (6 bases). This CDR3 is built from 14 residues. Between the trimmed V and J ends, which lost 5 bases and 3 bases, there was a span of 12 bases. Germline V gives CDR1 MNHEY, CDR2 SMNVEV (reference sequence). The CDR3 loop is CASSLRRGTDTQYF. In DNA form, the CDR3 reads TGTGCCAGCAGTCTCAGGCGGGGTACAGATACGCAGTATTTT.

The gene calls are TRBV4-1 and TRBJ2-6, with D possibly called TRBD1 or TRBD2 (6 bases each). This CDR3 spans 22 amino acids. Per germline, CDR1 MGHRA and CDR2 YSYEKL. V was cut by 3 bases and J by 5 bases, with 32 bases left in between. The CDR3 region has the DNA TGCGCCAGCAGCCACCAACATACCCCGGGGCCTACCGGGGGCTTCTGGGCCAACGTCCTGACTTTC. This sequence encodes CASSHQHTPGPTGGFWANVLTF.

CDR3 in amino acids: CSARDGRVYEQYF. Here the CDR3 DNA reads TGCAGTGCTAGAGATGGGCGGGTCTACGAGCAGTACTTC. V is TRBV20-1 and J is TRBJ2-7, with D possibly matching TRBD2 (5 bases). Germline assignment: CDR1 DFQATT and CDR2 SNEGSKA (reference sequence). V was trimmed by 0 bases and J by 3 bases, leaving 9 bases between them. The CDR3 extends over 13 amino acids.

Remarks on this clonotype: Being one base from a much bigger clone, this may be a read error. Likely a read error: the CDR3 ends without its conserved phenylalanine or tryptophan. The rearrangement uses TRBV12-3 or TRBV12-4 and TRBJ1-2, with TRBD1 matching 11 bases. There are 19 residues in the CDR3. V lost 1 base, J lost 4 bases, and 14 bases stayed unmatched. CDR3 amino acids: CASSLGLSADRGPGYGYTL. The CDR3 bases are TGTGCCAGCAGTTTAGGCCTATCTGCGGACAGGGGGCCAGGCTATGGCTACACCCTC.

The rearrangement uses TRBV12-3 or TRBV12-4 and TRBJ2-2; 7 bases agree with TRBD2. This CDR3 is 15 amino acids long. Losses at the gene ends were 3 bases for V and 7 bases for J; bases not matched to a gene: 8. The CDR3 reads CASSFGLAEGGELFF. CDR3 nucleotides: TGTGCCAGCAGTTTCGGGCTAGCGGAAGGCGGGGAGCTGTTTTTT.

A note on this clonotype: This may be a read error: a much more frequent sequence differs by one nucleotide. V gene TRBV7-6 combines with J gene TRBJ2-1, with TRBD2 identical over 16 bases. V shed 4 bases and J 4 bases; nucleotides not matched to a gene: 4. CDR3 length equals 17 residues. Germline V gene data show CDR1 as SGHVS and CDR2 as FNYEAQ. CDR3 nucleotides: TGTGCCAGCAGCTCCTCGGGACTAGCGGGGGGGTACAATGAGCAGTTCTTC. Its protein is CASSSSGLAGGYNEQFF.

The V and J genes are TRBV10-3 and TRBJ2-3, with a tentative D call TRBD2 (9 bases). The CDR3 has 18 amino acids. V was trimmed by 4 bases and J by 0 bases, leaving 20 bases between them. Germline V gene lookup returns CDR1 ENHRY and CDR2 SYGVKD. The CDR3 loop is CAISVQGAGGQSTDTQYF. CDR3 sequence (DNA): TGTGCCATCAGTGTCCAGGGGGCGGGGGGGCAGAGCACAGATACGCAGTATTTT.

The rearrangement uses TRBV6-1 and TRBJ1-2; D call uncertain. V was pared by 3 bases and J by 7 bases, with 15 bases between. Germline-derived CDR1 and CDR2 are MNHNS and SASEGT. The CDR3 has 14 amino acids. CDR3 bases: TGTGCCAGCAGTGAGGTCAGGTCTGTACGTGGCTACACCTTC. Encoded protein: CASSEVRSVRGYTF.

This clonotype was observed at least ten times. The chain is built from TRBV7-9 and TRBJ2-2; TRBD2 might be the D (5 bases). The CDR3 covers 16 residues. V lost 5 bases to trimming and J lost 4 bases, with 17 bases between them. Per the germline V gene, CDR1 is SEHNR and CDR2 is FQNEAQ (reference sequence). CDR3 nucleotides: TGTGCCAGCAGCCAAGCTGACACGAGCGGCACCGGGGAGCTGTTTTTT. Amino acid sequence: CASSQADTSGTGELFF.

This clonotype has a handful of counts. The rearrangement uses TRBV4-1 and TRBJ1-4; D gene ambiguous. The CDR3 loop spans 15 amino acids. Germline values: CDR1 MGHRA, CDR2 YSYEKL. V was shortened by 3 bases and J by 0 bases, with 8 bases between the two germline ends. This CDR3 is CASSQGSSTNEKLFF. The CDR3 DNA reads TGCGCCAGCAGCCAGGGTAGTTCAACTAATGAAAAACTGTTTTTT.

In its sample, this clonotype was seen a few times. The CDR3 nucleotides are TGTGCCAGCAGTTACCCTCGGACAGGGGGCGACGAGACCCAGTACTTC. This encodes CASSYPRTGGDETQYF. The chain has TRBV6-2 or TRBV6-3 and TRBJ2-5, with 11 nucleotides matching TRBD1. The trim removed 2 bases at V and 5 bases at J, leaving 7 bases unmatched. Germline loops: CDR1 MNHEY, CDR2 SVGEGT. This CDR3 region has 16 residues.

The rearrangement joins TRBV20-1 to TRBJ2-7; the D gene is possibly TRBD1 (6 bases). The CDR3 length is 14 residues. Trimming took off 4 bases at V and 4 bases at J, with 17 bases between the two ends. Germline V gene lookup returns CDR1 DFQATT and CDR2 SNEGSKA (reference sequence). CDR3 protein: CSAISRDRRYEQYF. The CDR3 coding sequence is TGCAGTGCTATATCTAGAGACAGGAGATACGAGCAGTACTTC.

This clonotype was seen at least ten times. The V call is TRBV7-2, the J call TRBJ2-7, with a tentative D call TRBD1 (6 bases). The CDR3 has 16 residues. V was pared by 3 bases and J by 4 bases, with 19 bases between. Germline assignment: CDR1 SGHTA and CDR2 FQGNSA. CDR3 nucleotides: TGTGCCAGCAGCTTTATGATGGGGGCAGGGTTTTACGAGCAGTACTTC. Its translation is CASSFMMGAGFYEQYF.

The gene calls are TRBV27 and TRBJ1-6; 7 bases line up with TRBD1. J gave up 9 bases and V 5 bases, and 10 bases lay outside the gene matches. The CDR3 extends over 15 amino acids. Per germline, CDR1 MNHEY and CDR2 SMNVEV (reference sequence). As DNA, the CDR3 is TGTGCCAGCAGTCTAACAGGGGCCGGGGGTTCACCCCTCCACTTT. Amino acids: CASSLTGAGGSPLHF.

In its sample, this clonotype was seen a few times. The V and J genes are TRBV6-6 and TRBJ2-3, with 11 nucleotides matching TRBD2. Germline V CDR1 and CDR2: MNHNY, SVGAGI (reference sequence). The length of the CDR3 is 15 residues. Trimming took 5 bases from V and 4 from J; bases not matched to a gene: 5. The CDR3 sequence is CASSRLAGRSDTQYF. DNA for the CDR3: TGTGCCAGCAGTCGACTAGCGGGGAGGTCAGATACGCAGTATTTT.

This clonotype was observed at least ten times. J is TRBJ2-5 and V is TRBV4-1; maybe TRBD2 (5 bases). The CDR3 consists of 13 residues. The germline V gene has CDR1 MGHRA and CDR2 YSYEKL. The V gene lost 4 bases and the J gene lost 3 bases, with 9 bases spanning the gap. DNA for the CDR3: TGCGCCAGCAGCCCCCAACTAGAAGAGACCCAGTACTTC. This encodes CASSPQLEETQYF.

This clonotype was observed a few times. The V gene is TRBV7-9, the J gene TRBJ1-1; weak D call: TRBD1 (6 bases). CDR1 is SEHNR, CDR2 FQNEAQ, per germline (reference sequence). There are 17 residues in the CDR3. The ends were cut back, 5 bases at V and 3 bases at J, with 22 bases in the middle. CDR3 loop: CASSPWGGAAWDTEAFF. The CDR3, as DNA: TGTGCCAGCAGCCCGTGGGGGGGGGCCGCATGGGACACTGAAGCTTTCTTT. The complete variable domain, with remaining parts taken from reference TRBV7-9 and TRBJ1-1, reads DTGVSQNPRHKITKRGQNVTFRCDPISEHNRLYWYRQTLGQGPEFLTYFQNEAQLEKSRLLSDRFSAERPKGSFSTLEIQRTEQGDSAMYLCASSPWGGAAWDTEAFFGQGTRLTVV.

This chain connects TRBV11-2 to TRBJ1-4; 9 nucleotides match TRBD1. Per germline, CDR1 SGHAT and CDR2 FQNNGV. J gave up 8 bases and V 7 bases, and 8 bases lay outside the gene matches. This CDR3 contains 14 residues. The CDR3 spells CASTKRTGDEKLFF. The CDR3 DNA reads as TGTGCCAGCACTAAACGGACAGGGGACGAAAAACTGTTTTTT.

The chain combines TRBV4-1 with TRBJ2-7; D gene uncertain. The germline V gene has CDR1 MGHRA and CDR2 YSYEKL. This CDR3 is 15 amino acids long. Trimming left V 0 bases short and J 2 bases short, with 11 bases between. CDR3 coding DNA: TGCGCCAGCAGCCAAGATCCCAGCTACCCCTACGAGCAGTACTTC. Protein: CASSQDPSYPYEQYF.

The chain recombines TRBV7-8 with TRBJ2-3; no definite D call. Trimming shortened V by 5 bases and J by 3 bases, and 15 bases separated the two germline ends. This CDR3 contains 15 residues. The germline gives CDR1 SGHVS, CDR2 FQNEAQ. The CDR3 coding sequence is TGTGCCAGCAGCCCCCAACCTCGTAATACAGATACGCAGTATTTT. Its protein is CASSPQPRNTDTQYF.

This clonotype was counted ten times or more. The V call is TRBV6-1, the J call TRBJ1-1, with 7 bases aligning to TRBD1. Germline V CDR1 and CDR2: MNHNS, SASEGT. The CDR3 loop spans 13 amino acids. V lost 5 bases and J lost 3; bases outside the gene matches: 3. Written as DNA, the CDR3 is TGTGCCAGCAGTTCTGACAGGGACACTGAAGCTTTCTTT. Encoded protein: CASSSDRDTEAFF.

CDR3 DNA: TGTGCCAGCAGTTACTCTCAGAGATATAACTATGGCTACACCTTC. It encodes CASSYSQRYNYGYTF. This chain links TRBV6-2 or TRBV6-3 with TRBJ1-2, with D uncertain. Germline V gives CDR1 MNHEY, CDR2 SVGEGT. There are 15 residues in the CDR3. V was cut by 0 bases and J by 1 base, with 9 bases left in between.

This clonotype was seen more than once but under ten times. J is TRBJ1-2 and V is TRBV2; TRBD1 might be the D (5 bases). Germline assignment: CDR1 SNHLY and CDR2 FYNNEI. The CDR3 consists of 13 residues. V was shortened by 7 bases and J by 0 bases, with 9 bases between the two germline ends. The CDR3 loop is CASIRGPNYGYTF. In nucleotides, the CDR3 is TGTGCCAGCATCCGGGGACCTAACTATGGCTACACCTTC.

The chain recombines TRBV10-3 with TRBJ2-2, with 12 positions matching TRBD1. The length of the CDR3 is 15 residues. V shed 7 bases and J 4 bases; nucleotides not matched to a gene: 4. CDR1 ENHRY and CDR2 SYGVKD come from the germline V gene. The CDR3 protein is CAITRDRGRTGELFF. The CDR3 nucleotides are TGTGCCATCACTAGGGACAGGGGGCGCACCGGGGAGCTGTTTTTT.

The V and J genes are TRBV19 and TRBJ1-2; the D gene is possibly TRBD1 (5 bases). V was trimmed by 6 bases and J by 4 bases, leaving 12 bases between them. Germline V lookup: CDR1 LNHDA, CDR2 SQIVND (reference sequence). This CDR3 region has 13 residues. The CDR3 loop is CASSRQKGYGYTF. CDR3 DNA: TGTGCCAGTAGCCGACAGAAGGGCTATGGCTACACCTTC. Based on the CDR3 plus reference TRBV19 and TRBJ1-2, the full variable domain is DGGITQSPKYLFRKEGQNVTLSCEQNLNHDAMYWYRQDPGQGLRLIYYSQIVNDFQKGDIAEGYSVSREKKESFPLTVTSAQKNPTAFYLCASSRQKGYGYTFGSGTRLTVV.